This TCR beta chain derives from a study of identical twins. The CDR3 runs to 15 residues. Germline V gene data show CDR1 as SGHTA and CDR2 as FQGNSA. The V gene end was trimmed by 5 bases and the J gene end by 2 bases; junction bases not matched to a gene: 7. In this sample, this clonotype turned up many times. One entry per CDR3 protein results from TCRdb running MiXCR on the 5' RACE reads. The sample contains under 900,000 distinct CDR3 sequences, 15% to 20% of which appear only once. This sample was shared with a second study, whose subject was T cells expressing NK-cell markers. In that study: The TCR beta repertoires were obtained from sorted CD3+CD56+NKG2C+, CD3+CD56+NKG2C- and CD3+CD56-NKG2C+ T cells.

The chain couples TRBV7-2 to TRBJ2-3; 7 bases are shared with TRBD2. The sequencing sample was made of PBMCs. This TCR was sampled from a woman between 18 and 30 years old in good health. CDR3 in DNA: TGTGCCAGCAGCCCCTCTAGCGGTAACACAGATACGCAGTATTTT. The encoded protein is CASSPSSGNTDTQYF.